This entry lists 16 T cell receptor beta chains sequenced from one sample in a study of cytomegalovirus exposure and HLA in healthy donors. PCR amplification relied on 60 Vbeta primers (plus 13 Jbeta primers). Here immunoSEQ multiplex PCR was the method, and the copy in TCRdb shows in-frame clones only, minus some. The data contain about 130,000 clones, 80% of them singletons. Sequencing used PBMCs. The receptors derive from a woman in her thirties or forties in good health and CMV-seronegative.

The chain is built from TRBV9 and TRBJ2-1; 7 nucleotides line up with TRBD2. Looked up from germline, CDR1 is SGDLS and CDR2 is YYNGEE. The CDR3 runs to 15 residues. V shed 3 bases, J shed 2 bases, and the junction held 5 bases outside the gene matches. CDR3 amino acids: CASSETSAPYNEQFF. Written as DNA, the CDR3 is TGTGCCAGCAGCGAAACTAGCGCCCCCTACAATGAGCAGTTCTTC.

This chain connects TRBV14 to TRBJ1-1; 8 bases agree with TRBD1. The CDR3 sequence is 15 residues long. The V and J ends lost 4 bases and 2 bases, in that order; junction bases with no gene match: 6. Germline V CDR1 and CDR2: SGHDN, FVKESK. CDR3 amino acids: CASSRNRGTNTEAFF. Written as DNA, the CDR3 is TGTGCCAGCAGCCGAAACAGGGGGACTAACACTGAAGCTTTCTTT.

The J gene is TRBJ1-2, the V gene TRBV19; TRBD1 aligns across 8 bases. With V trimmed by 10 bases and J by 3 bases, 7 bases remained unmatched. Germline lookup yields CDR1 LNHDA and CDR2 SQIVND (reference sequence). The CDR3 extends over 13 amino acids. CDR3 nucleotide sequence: TGTGCCACCCACGGACAGGGTGACTATGGCTACACCTTC. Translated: CATHGQGDYGYTF. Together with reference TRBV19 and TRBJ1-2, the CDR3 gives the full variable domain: DGGITQSPKYLFRKEGQNVTLSCEQNLNHDAMYWYRQDPGQGLRLIYYSQIVNDFQKGDIAEGYSVSREKKESFPLTVTSAQKNPTAFYLCATHGQGDYGYTFGSGTRLTVV.

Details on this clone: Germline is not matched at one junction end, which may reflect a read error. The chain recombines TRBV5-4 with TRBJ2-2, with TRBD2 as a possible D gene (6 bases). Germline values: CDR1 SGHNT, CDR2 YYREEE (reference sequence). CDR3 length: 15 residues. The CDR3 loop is CPSSLGGTNTGELFF. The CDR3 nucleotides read TGTCCCAGCAGCTTAGGAGGGACTAACACCGGGGAGCTGTTTTTT.

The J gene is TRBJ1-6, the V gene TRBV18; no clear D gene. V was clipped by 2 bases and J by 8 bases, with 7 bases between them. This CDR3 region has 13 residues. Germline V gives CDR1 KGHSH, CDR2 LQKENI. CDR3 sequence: CASSPGNDSPLHF. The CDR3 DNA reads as TGTGCCAGCTCACCAGGCAATGATTCACCCCTCCACTTT. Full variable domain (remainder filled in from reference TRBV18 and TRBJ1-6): NAGVMQNPRHLVRRRGQEARLRCSPMKGHSHVYWYRQLPEEGLKFMVYLQKENIIDESGMPKERFSAEFPKEGPSILRIQQVVRGDSAAYFCASSPGNDSPLHFGNGTRLTVT.

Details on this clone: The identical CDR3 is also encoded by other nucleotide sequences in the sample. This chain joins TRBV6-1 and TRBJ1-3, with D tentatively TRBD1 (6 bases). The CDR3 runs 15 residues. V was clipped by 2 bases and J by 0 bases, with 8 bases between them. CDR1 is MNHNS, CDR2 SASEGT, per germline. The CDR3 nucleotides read TGTGCCAGCAGTGAAAGGGGGGGCTCTGGAAACACCATATATTTT. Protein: CASSERGGSGNTIYF.

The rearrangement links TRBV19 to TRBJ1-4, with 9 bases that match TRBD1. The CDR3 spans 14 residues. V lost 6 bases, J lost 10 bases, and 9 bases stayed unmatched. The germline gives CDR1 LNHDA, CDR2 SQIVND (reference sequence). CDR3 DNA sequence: TGTGCCAGTAGCTCGGGACAGGGCGAGGGAAAACTGTTTTTT. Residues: CASSSGQGEGKLFF.

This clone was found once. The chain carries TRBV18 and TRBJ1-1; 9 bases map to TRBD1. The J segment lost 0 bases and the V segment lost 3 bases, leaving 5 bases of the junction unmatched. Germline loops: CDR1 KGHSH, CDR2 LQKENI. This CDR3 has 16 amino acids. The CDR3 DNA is TGTGCCAGCTCACCCGCGCGGACAGGGGTGAACACTGAAGCTTTCTTT. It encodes CASSPARTGVNTEAFF.

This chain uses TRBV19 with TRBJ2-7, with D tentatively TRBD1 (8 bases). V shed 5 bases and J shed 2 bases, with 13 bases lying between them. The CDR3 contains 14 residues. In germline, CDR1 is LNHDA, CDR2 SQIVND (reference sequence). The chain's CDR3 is CASSVTGGAYEQYF. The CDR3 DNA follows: TGTGCCAGTAGTGTCACAGGGGGGGCCTACGAGCAGTACTTC.

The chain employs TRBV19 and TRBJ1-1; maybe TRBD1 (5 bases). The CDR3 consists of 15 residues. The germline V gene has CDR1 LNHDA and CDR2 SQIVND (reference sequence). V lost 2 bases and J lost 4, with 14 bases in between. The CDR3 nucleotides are TGTGCCAGTAGTATATTTATAGGGGAAGTCACTGAAGCTTTCTTT. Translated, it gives CASSIFIGEVTEAFF.

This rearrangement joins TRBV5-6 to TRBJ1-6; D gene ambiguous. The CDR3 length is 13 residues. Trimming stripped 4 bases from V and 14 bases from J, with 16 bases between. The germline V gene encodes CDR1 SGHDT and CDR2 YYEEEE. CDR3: CASSPPSFATLHF. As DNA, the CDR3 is TGTGCCAGCAGCCCCCCTTCCTTCGCGACCCTCCACTTT. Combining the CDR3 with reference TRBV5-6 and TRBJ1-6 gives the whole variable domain DAGVTQSPTHLIKTRGQQVTLRCSPKSGHDTVSWYQQALGQGPQFIFQYYEEEERQRGNFPDRFSGHQFPNYSSELNVNALLLGDSALYLCASSPPSFATLHFGNGTRLTVT.

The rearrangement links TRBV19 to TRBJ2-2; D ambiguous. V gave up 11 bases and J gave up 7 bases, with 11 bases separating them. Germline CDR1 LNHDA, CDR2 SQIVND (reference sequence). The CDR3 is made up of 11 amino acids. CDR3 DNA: TGTGCCGCAGATGGTATCGGGGAGCTGTTTTTT. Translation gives CAADGIGELFF.

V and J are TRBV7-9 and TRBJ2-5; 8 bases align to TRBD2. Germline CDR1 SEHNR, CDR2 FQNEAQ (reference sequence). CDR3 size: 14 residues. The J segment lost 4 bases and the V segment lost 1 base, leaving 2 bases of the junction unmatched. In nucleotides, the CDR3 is TGTGCCAGCAGCTTAGGGACTAGCCTAGAGACCCAGTACTTC. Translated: CASSLGTSLETQYF.

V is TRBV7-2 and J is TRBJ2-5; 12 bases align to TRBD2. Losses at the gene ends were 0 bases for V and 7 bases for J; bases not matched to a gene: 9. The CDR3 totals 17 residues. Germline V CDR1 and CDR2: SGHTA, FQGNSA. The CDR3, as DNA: TGTGCCAGCAGCTTAGCTCGTGTGACTAGCGGGGGCGTGACCCAGTACTTC. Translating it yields CASSLARVTSGGVTQYF.

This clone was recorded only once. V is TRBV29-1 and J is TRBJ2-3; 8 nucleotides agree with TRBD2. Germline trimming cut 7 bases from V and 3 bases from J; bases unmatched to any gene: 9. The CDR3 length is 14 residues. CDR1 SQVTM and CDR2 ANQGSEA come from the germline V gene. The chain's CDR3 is CSARGGPKTDTQYF. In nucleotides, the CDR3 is TGCAGCGCCCGGGGGGGTCCCAAAACAGATACGCAGTATTTT.

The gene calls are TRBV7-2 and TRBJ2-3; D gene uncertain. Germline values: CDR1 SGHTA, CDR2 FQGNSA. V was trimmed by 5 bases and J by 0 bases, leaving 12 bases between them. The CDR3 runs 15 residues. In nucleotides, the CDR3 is TGTGCCAGCAGCCTTTGGGCCCTAAGCACAGATACGCAGTATTTT. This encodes CASSLWALSTDTQYF.